Below are 20 T cell receptor beta chains sequenced from a single sample in a study of cytomegalovirus exposure and HLA in healthy donors. The PCR had 60 Vbeta and 13 Jbeta primers. Here immunoSEQ multiplex PCR was the method, and the copy in TCRdb shows in-frame clones only, minus some. The top ten hold 25% to 35% of the sample, which has about 120,000 clones, roughly 80% seen once. The sequenced sample consisted of PBMCs. The source is a man in his sixties in good health and CMV-seropositive.

The chain recombines TRBV10-2 with TRBJ2-5; D is undetermined. The CDR3 is 15 amino acids. V was trimmed by 6 bases and J by 4 bases, leaving 18 bases between them. Germline V gene sequence: CDR1 WSHSY, CDR2 SAAADI. CDR3 nucleotides: TGCGCCAGCAGCCCAGGAAGTGGTTTGAGAGAGACCCAGTACTTC. It is translated as CASSPGSGLRETQYF.

The chain joins TRBV7-3 to TRBJ2-5, with 8 nucleotides matching TRBD1. The CDR3 length is 16 residues. The V segment lost 2 bases and the J segment 5 bases; nucleotides outside the gene matches: 10. Germline V gene lookup returns CDR1 SGHTA and CDR2 FQGTGA. The CDR3 spells CASSLGSTGVGETQYF. CDR3 nucleotides: TGTGCCAGCAGCTTAGGCTCGACAGGGGTCGGGGAGACCCAGTACTTC.

This chain links TRBV6-1 with TRBJ2-1, with D perhaps TRBD1 (5 bases). The V end lost 2 bases, the J end lost 3 bases, and 14 bases lay between the germline ends. The length of the CDR3 is 16 residues. CDR1 is MNHNS, CDR2 SASEGT, per germline. The CDR3 region is CASSEQSQGSYNEQFF. The DNA for the CDR3 is TGTGCCAGCAGTGAACAGTCGCAGGGTAGCTACAATGAGCAGTTCTTC.

The genes are TRBV6-4 and TRBJ1-2; D is ambiguous. Germline CDR1 MRHNA, CDR2 SNTAGT. Trimming cost V 2 bases and J 7 bases, with 14 bases left between them. The CDR3 is made up of 14 amino acids. This CDR3 reads CASSDVNSNGGYTF. The CDR3 nucleotides are TGTGCCAGCAGTGACGTTAACAGTAACGGTGGCTACACCTTC.

The chain uses TRBV5-1 and TRBJ2-7; 11 bases are a match to TRBD2. The CDR3 is 14 residues long. V trimming: 4 bases; J trimming: 3 bases; junction bases outside the gene matches: 3. From germline, CDR1 is SGHRS and CDR2 YFSETQ. The CDR3 here is CASSLGTSGYEQYF. The CDR3 DNA follows: TGCGCCAGCAGCCTAGGGACTAGCGGCTACGAGCAGTACTTC. Supplemented by reference TRBV5-1 and TRBJ2-7, the full variable domain reads KAGVTQTPRYLIKTRGQQVTLSCSPISGHRSVSWYQQTPGQGLQFLFEYFSETQRNKGNFPGRFSGRQFSNSRSEMNVSTLELGDSALYLCASSLGTSGYEQYFGPGTRLTVT.

The chain carries TRBV7-2 and TRBJ2-1; 7 bases align to TRBD2. The V and J ends lost 5 bases and 6 bases, in that order; junction bases with no gene match: 10. The germline V gene encodes CDR1 SGHTA and CDR2 FQGNSA. The CDR3 extends over 15 amino acids. CDR3 nucleotide sequence: TGTGCCAGCAGCCAAACCGGGACTACCTCCAATGAGCAGTTCTTC. Translated, it gives CASSQTGTTSNEQFF.

This clone occurred once. V gene TRBV6-5 combines with J gene TRBJ2-1; 7 nucleotides agree with TRBD2. This CDR3 spans 15 amino acids. Germline assignment: CDR1 MNHEY and CDR2 SVGAGI. V shed 5 bases and J 5 bases; nucleotides not matched to a gene: 9. This CDR3 is CASSLARLADNEQFF. In nucleotides, the CDR3 is TGTGCCAGCAGTCTGGCCCGGCTAGCGGACAATGAGCAGTTCTTC.

The CDR3 DNA reads as TGTGCCACCAGCAGGGGACAGGGGGTCCCCGGGGAGCTGTTTTTT. Translation: CATSRGQGVPGELFF. V and J are TRBV15 and TRBJ2-2, with 11 bases identical to TRBD1. V trimming: 3 bases; J trimming: 6 bases; junction bases outside the gene matches: 3. The CDR3 spans 15 residues. Germline V gene sequence: CDR1 LNHNV, CDR2 YYDKDF (reference sequence).

V gene TRBV4-1 combines with J gene TRBJ2-5; 8 bases match TRBD2. The CDR3 totals 17 residues. The germline V gene encodes CDR1 MGHRA and CDR2 YSYEKL. Trimming at V came to 1 base and at J to 5 bases, leaving 12 bases not matched to a gene. The CDR3 loop reads CASSQGSGGGSWETQYF. CDR3 in DNA: TGCGCCAGCAGCCAAGGGAGCGGGGGCGGTTCTTGGGAGACCCAGTACTTC.

The chain links TRBV19 to TRBJ2-1, with D tentatively TRBD2 (5 bases). Trimming took 4 bases from V and 8 from J, leaving 12 bases between them. Germline V lookup: CDR1 LNHDA, CDR2 SQIVND (reference sequence). CDR3 length: 13 residues. The CDR3 DNA reads TGTGCCAGTAGTAGAGGGATAGCCCATGAGCAGTTCTTC. Amino acids: CASSRGIAHEQFF.

The chain combines TRBV2 with TRBJ1-1; possibly TRBD1 for D (5 bases). The V end was cut by 4 bases, the J end by 3 bases, with 12 bases between. The germline gives CDR1 SNHLY, CDR2 FYNNEI. The CDR3 runs to 14 residues. Here the CDR3 reads CASSGLVRDTEAFF. Here the CDR3 DNA reads TGTGCCAGCAGTGGCCTCGTCAGGGACACTGAAGCTTTCTTT.

This clone was seen only once. The chain is built from TRBV5-1 and TRBJ2-7; TRBD1 matches 10 bases. This CDR3 contains 15 residues. CDR1 is SGHRS and CDR2 is YFSETQ in the germline V gene. V was pared by 4 bases and J by 3 bases, with 7 bases of the junction left unmatched. CDR3 amino acids: CASSSDGTGVYEQYF. The CDR3 DNA is TGCGCCAGCAGCAGTGATGGGACAGGGGTCTACGAGCAGTACTTC.

A word on this clone: One end of the junction does not line up with germline, which may come from a read error. The rearrangement links TRBV7-2 to TRBJ2-2; 11 bases are shared with TRBD2. The CDR3 sequence is 15 residues long. CDR1 is SGHTA, CDR2 FQGNSA, per germline. The CDR3 DNA is TGTGCCAGCAGCGTAGCGGGAGGGCCCACCGGGGAGCTGTTTTTT. As protein: CASSVAGGPTGELFF.

The V call is TRBV12-5, the J call TRBJ1-4; D might be TRBD1 (6 bases). The CDR3 has 16 amino acids. Trimming removed 2 bases at V and 7 bases at J, with 17 bases between. Germline lookup yields CDR1 LGHNT and CDR2 FRNRAP. For the CDR3, the DNA is TGTGCTAGTGGTTTGACGGCAGGGGACCAGGGTGAAAAACTGTTTTTT. Translating it yields CASGLTAGDQGEKLFF. Drawing the rest from reference TRBV12-5 and TRBJ1-4, the complete variable domain is DARVTQTPRHKVTEMGQEVTMRCQPILGHNTVFWYRQTMMQGLELLAYFRNRAPLDDSGMPKDRFSAEMPDATLATLKIQPSEPRDSAVYFCASGLTAGDQGEKLFFGSGTQLSVL.

The chain recombines TRBV19 with TRBJ2-1; D remains ambiguous. Deletions cut 7 bases from V and 0 bases from J, with 13 bases between. CDR1 and CDR2 (germline): LNHDA, SQIVND (reference sequence). The CDR3 totals 15 residues. DNA of the CDR3: TGTGCCAGTAATATGTACAGTAGCTCCTACAATGAGCAGTTCTTC. It translates to CASNMYSSSYNEQFF.

This clone was seen only once. The chain joins TRBV9 to TRBJ2-5; possibly TRBD2 for D (7 bases). Trimming cost V 4 bases and J 2 bases, with 12 bases left between them. Germline CDR1 reads SGDLS; CDR2 reads YYNGEE. The CDR3 contains 14 residues. The CDR3 is CASSSGGRQETQYF. CDR3 in DNA: TGTGCCAGCAGCTCCGGGGGGCGGCAAGAGACCCAGTACTTC.

The chain links TRBV28 to TRBJ1-1; the match to TRBD1 covers 7 bases. The germline V gene has CDR1 MDHEN and CDR2 SYDVKM. The CDR3 contains 15 residues. Losses at the gene ends were 3 bases for V and 1 base for J; bases not matched to a gene: 5. The CDR3 DNA follows: TGTGCCAGCAGTTTGAGGGGGCTCCCGAACACTGAAGCTTTCTTT. Translating gives CASSLRGLPNTEAFF.

The chain uses TRBV2 and TRBJ1-1; D is uncertain. Germline CDR1 and CDR2: SNHLY and FYNNEI. The CDR3 contains 14 residues. The V and J ends lost 5 bases and 4 bases respectively, with 14 bases between them. The CDR3, as DNA: TGTGCCAGCAGTCGGACTCAACAAGGCACTGAAGCTTTCTTT. Its protein is CASSRTQQGTEAFF.

In its sample, this clone was seen a few times. The chain joins TRBV7-3 to TRBJ1-5, with 11 bases fitting TRBD1. The CDR3 has 18 residues. The germline V gene encodes CDR1 SGHTA and CDR2 FQGTGA. J was trimmed by 7 bases and V by 4 bases; bases with no gene match: 15. This chain's CDR3 is CASSSTGGTGGEEQPQHF. The CDR3 coding sequence is TGTGCCAGCAGCTCTACTGGGGGGACAGGGGGAGAGGAACAGCCCCAGCATTTT. The full variable domain, with the rest looked up from reference TRBV7-3 and TRBJ1-5, is GAGVSQTPSNKVTEKGKYVELRCDPISGHTALYWYRQSLGQGPEFLIYFQGTGAADDSGLPNDRFFAVRPEGSVSTLKIQRTERGDSAVYLCASSSTGGTGGEEQPQHFGDGTRLSIL.

This chain links TRBV15 with TRBJ2-3, with D tentatively TRBD1 (6 bases). Trimming pared 8 bases from V and 2 bases from J, leaving 14 bases between. In germline, CDR1 is LNHNV, CDR2 YYDKDF (reference sequence). CDR3 length: 14 amino acids. The CDR3 protein is CATGRGQTTDTQYF. CDR3 coding DNA: TGTGCCACCGGCCGAGGACAGACCACAGATACGCAGTATTTT.